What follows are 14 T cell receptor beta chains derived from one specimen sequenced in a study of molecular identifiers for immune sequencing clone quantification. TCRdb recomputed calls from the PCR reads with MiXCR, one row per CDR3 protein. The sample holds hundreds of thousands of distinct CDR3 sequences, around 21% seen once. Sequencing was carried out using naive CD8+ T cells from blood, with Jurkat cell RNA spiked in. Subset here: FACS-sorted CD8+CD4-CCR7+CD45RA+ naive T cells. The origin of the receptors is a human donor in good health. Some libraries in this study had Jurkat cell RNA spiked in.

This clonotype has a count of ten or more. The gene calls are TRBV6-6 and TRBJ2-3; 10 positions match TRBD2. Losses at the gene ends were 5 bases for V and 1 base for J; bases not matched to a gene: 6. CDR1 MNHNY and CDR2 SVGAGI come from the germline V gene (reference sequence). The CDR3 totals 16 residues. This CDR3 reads CASSHHTSGGTDTQYF. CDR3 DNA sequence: TGTGCCAGCAGTCACCACACTAGCGGGGGCACAGATACGCAGTATTTT.

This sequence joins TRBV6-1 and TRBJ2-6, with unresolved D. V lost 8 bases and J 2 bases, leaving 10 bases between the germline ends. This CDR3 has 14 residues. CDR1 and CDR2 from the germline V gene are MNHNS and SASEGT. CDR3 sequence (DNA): TGTGCCAGCCGGACGACGACTGGGGCCAACGTCCTGACTTTC. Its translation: CASRTTTGANVLTF.

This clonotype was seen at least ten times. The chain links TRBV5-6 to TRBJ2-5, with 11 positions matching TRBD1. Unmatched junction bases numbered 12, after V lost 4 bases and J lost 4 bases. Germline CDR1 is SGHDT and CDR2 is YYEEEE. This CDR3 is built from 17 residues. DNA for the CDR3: TGTGCCAGCAGCAAATACTCCGGGACAGGGGGTTTAGAGACCCAGTACTTC. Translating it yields CASSKYSGTGGLETQYF.

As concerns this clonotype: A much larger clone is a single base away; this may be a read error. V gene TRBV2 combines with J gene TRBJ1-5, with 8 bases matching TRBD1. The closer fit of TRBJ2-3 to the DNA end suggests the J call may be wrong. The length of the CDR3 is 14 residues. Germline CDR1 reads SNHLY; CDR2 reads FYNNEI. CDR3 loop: CASSPSGGYQPQYF. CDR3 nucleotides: TGTGCCAGCAGTCCTTCAGGGGGCTATCAGCCCCAGTATTTT.

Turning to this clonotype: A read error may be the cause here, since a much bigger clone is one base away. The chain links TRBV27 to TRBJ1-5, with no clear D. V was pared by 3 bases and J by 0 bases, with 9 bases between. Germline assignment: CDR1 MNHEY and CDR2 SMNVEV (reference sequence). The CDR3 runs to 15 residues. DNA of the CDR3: TGTGCCAGCAGTTTTTCCACATGTAGCAATCAGCCCCAGCATTTT. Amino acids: CASSFSTCSNQPQHF.

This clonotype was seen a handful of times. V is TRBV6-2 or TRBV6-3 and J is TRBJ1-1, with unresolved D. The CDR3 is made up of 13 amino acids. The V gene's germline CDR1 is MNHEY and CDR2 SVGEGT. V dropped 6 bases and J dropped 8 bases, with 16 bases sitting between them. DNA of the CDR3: TGTGCCAGCAGCTCCGGTCCTTCTACCGAAGCTTTCTTT. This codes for CASSSGPSTEAFF.

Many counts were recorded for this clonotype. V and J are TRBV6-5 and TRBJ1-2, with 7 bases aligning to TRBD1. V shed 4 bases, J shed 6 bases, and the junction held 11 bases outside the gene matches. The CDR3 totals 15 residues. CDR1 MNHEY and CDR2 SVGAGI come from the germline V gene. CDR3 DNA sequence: TGTGCCAGCAGTTTAGACGGATCAGGGGGAGATGGCTACACCTTC. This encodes CASSLDGSGGDGYTF.

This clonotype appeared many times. The CDR3, as DNA: TGTGCCAGCAGTCTGGGGACAGGGGCTGGCTACACCTTC. It specifies CASSLGTGAGYTF. The genes are TRBV28 and TRBJ1-2; 10 nucleotides agree with TRBD1. The germline CDR1 and CDR2 sequences are MDHEN and SYDVKM. The CDR3 covers 13 residues. Losses at the gene ends were 5 bases for V and 7 bases for J; bases not matched to a gene: 4.

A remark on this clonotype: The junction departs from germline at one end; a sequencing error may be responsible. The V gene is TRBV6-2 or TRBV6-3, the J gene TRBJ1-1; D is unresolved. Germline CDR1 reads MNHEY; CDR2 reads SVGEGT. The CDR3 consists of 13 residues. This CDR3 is CASSRRINTEALF. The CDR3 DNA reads TGTGCCAGCAGTCGGAGGATCAACACTGAAGCTCTCTTT.

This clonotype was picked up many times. CDR3 nucleotides: TGTGCCAGCAGCTCGTGGGACAGGCTCACAGATACGCAGTATTTT. Protein: CASSSWDRLTDTQYF. V usage is TRBV7-2 and J usage is TRBJ2-3; TRBD1 matches 8 bases. Trimming took 4 bases from V and 2 from J; bases not matched to a gene: 5. Germline CDR1 is SGHTA and CDR2 is FQGNSA. The CDR3 runs 15 residues. The whole variable domain, remainder taken from reference TRBV7-2 and TRBJ2-3, is GAGVSQSPSNKVTEKGKDVELRCDPISGHTALYWYRQSLGQGLEFLIYFQGNSAPDKSGLPSDRFSAERTGGSVSTLTIQRTQQEDSAVYLCASSSWDRLTDTQYFGPGTRLTVL.

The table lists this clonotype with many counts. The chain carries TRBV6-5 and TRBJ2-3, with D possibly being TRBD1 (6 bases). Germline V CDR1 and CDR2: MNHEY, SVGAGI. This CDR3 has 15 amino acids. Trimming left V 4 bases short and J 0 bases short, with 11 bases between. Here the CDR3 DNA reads TGTGCCAGCAGTTTTCGGACAGTAAGCACAGATACGCAGTATTTT. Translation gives CASSFRTVSTDTQYF.

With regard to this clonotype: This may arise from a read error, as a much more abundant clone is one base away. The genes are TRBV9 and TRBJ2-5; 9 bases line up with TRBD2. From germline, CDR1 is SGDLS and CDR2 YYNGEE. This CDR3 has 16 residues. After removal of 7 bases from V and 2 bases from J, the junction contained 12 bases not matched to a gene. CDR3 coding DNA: TGTGCCAGCGGCGCAGAGACTAGCGGAGCGCAAGAGACCCAGTACTTC. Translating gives CASGAETSGAQETQYF.

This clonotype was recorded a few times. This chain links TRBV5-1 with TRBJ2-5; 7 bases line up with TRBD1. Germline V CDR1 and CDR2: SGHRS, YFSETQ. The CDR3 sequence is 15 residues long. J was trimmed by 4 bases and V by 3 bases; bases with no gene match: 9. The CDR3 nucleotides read TGCGCCAGCAGCTCAAACACAGGGGTCGGAGAGACCCAGTACTTC. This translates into CASSSNTGVGETQYF. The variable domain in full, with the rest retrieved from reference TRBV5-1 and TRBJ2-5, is KAGVTQTPRYLIKTRGQQVTLSCSPISGHRSVSWYQQTPGQGLQFLFEYFSETQRNKGNFPGRFSGRQFSNSRSEMNVSTLELGDSALYLCASSSNTGVGETQYFGPGTRLLVL.

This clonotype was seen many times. CDR3 sequence (DNA): TGTGCCAGCAGCGGGATTGGCACAGATACGCAGTATTTT. Residues: CASSGIGTDTQYF. This chain joins TRBV7-9 and TRBJ2-3, with no clear D. Germline V lookup: CDR1 SEHNR, CDR2 FQNEAQ (reference sequence). V shed 5 bases and J shed 1 base, with 7 bases lying between them. The CDR3 has 13 amino acids.